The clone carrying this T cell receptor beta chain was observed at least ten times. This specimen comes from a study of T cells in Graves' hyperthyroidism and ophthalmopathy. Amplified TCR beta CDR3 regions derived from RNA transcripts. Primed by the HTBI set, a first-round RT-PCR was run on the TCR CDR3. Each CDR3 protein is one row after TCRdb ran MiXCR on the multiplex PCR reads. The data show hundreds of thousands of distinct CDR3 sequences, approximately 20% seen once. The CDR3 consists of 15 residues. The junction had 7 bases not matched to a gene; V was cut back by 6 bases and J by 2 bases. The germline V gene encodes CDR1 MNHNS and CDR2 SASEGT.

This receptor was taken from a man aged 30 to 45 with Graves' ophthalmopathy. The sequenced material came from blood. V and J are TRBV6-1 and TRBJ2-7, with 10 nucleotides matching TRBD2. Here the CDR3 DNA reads TGTGCCAGCAGGCCTCTAGCGGGAGCCACCTACGAGCAGTACTTC. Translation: CASRPLAGATYEQYF.